This TCR beta chain is drawn from a study of cytomegalovirus exposure and HLA in healthy donors. Use of 60 Vbeta and 13 Jbeta primers characterized the PCR. Sequencing used immunoSEQ multiplex PCR; TCRdb keeps in-frame clones, though not all of them. This table has hundreds of thousands of clones, 70% to 85% appearing once. Looked up from germline, CDR1 is SGHTA and CDR2 is FQGTGA. Trimming cost V 0 bases and J 7 bases, with 15 bases left between them. The CDR3 length is 15 residues. This clonotype was obtained from a woman aged 40 to 50 in good health and CMV-seronegative. Sequencing was performed on PBMCs. This chain joins TRBV7-3 and TRBJ1-2; a possible D gene is TRBD1 (6 bases). CDR3 in amino acids: CASSLTSAGASGYTF. Written as DNA, the CDR3 is TGTGCCAGCAGCTTAACCTCTGCAGGGGCGAGTGGCTACACCTTC.